This T cell receptor beta chain was retrieved from a study of T cell changes during pregnancy in multiple sclerosis. Repertoires were generated with immunoSEQ multiplex PCR, while TCRdb's copy carries only in-frame clones and drops some. This sample carries 69,000 or so clones, approximately 92% of them seen once, and the ten largest clones take about 2.5%. CDR1 is MNHEY, CDR2 SVGAGI, per germline. The CDR3 is 14 amino acids. The V and J ends lost 7 bases and 2 bases, in that order; junction bases with no gene match: 4. The TCR originated in a female donor with multiple sclerosis, enrolled in a pregnancy study. Sequenced material: peripheral blood, taken before pregnancy. This chain joins TRBV6-5 and TRBJ2-1; 8 nucleotides align to TRBD1. The CDR3 DNA is TGTGCCAGCACCGAACAGGGGGCCTACAATGAGCAGTTCTTC. Protein product: CASTEQGAYNEQFF.